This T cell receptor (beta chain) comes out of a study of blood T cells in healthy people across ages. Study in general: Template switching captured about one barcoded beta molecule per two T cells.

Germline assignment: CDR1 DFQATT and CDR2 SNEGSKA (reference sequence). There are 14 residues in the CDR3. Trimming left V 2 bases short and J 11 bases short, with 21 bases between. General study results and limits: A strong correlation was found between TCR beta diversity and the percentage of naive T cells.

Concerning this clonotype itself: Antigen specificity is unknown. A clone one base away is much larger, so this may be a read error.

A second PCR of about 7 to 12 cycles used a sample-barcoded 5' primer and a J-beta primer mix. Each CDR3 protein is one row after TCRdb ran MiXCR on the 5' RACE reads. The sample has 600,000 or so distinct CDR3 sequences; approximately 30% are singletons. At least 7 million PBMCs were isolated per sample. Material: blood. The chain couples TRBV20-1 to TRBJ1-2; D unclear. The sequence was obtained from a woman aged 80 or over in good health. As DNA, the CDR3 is TGCAGTGCTAGAAAGAGGGTAGGGCTCGTTGGGTACACCTTC. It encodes CSARKRVGLVGYTF.